This TCR beta chain originates from a study of blood T cell repertoires in COVID-19. The assay was immunoSEQ multiplex PCR, and TCRdb's table has in-frame clones only and misses some. This table holds about 38,000 clones, about 88% found once. This sequence was found in a man in his 70s with active COVID-19. Sequencing input: peripheral blood.

The CDR3 reads CASSFGDSSYNEQFF. For the CDR3, the DNA is TGCGCCAGCAGCTTCGGGGACAGCTCCTACAATGAGCAGTTCTTC. V gene TRBV5-1 combines with J gene TRBJ2-1, with 7 bases fitting TRBD1. CDR1 SGHRS and CDR2 YFSETQ come from the germline V gene. V was pared by 2 bases and J by 0 bases, with 2 bases of the junction left unmatched. The CDR3 contains 15 residues.